This TCR beta chain was captured in a study of blood T cells in healthy people across ages. This CDR3 comprises 12 residues. Between the trimmed V and J ends, which lost 7 bases and 6 bases, there was a span of 13 bases. The germline gives CDR1 SEHNR, CDR2 FQNEAQ (reference sequence). Sample-barcoded 5' priming and a J-beta primer mix drove a second PCR of roughly 7 to 11 cycles. TCRdb analysed the 5' RACE reads with MiXCR anew, one entry per CDR3 protein. The table records just under 900,000 distinct CDR3 sequences, around 30% of them present only once. This clonotype appeared a few times. This chain connects TRBV7-9 to TRBJ2-7, with a tentative D call TRBD2 (6 bases). The receptor was derived from a woman of 80 years or more in good health. The sample was blood. The CDR3: CASIGEVGEQYF. As DNA, the CDR3 is TGTGCCAGCATCGGGGAGGTCGGCGAGCAGTACTTC.